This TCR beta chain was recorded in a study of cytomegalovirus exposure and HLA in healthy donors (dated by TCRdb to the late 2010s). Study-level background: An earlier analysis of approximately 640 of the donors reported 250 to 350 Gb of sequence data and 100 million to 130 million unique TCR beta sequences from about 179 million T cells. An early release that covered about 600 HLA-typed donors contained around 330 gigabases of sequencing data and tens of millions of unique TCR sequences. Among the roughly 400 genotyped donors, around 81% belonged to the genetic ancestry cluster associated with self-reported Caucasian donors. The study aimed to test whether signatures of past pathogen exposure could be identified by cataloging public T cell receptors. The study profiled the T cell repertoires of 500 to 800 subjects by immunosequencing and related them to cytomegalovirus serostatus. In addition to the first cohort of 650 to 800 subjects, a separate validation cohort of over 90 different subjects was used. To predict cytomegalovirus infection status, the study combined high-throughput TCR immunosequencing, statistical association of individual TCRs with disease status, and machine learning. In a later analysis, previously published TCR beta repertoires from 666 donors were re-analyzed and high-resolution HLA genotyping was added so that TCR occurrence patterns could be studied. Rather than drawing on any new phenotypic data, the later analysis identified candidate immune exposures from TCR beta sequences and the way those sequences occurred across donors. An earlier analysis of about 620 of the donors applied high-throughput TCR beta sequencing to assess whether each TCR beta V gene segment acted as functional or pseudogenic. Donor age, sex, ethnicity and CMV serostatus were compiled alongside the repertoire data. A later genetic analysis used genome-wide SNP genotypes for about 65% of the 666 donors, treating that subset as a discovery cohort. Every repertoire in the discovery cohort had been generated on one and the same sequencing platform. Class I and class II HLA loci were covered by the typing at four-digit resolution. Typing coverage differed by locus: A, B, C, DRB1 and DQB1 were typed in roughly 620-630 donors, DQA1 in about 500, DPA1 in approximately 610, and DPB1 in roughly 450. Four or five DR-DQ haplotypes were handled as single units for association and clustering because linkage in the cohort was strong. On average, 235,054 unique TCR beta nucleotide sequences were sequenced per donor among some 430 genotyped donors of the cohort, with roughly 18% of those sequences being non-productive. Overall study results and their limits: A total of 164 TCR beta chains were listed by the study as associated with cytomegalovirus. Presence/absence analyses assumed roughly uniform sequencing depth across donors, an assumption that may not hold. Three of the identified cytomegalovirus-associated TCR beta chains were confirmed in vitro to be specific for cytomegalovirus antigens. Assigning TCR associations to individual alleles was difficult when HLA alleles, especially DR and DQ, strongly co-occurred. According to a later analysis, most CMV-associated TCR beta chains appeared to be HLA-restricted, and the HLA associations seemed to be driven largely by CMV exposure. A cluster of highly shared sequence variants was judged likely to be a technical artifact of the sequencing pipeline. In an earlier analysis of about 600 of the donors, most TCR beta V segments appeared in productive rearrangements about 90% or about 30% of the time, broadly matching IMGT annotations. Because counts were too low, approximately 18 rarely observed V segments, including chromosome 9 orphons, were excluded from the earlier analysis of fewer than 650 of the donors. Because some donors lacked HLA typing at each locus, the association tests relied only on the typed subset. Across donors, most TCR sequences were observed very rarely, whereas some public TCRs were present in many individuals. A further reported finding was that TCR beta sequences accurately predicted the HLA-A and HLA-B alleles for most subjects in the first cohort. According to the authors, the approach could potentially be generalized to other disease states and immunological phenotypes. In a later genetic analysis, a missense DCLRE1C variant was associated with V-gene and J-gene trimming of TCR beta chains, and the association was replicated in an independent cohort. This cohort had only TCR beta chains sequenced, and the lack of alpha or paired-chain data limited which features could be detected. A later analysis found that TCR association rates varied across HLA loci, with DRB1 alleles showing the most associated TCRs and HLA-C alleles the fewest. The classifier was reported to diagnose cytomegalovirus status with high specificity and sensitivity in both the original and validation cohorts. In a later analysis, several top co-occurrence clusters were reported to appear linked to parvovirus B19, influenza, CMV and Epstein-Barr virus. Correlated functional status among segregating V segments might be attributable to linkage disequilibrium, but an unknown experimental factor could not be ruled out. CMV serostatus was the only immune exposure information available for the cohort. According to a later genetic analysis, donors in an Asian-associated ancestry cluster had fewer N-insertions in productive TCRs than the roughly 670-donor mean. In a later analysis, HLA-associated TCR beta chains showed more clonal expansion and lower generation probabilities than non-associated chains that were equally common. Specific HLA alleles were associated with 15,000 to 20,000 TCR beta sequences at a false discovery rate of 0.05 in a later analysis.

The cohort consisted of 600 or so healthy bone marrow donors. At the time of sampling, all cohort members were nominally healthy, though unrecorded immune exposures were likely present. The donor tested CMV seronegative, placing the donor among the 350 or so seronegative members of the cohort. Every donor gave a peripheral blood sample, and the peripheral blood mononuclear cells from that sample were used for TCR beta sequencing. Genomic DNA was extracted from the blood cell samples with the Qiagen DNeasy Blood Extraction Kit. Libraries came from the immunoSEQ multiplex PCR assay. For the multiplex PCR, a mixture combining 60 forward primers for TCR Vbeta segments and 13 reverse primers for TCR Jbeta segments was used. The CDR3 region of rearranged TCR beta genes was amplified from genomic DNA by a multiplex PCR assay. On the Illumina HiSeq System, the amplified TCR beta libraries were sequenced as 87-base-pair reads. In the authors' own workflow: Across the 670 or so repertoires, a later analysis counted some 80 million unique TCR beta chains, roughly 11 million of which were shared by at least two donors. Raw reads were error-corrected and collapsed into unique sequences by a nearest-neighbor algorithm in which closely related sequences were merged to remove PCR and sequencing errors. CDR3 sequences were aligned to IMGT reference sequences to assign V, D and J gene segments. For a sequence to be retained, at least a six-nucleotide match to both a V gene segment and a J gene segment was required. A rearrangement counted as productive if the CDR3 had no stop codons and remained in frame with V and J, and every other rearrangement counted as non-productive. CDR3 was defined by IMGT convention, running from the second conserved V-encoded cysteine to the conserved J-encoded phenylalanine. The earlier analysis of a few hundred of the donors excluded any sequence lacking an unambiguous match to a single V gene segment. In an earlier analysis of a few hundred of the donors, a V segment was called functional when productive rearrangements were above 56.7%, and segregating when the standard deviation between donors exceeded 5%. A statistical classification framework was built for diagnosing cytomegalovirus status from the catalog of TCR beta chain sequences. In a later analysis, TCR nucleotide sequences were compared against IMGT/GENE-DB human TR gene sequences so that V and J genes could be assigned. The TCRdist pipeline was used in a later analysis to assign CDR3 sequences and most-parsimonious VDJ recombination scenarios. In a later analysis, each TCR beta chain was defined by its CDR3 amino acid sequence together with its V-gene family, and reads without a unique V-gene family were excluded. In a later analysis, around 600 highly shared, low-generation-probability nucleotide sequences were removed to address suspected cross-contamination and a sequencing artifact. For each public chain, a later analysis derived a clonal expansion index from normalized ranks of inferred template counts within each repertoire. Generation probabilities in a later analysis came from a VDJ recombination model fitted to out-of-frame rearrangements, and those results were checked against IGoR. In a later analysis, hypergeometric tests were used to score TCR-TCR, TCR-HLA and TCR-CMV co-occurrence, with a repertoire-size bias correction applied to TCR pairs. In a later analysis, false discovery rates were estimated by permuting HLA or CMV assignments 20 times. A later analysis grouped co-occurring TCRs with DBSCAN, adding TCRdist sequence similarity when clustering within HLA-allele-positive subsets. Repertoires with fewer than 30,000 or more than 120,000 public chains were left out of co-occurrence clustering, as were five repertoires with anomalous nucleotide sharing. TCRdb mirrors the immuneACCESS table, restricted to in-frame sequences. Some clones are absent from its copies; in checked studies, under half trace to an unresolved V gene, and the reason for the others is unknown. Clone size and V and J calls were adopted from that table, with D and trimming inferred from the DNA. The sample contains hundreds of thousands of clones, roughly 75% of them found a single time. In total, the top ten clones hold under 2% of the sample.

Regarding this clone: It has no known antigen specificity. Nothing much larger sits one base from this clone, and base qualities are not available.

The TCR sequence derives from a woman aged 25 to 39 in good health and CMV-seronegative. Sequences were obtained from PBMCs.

The DNA sequence follows: TGTGCCAGCAGCCCACTCCTACTCCCCAATGAGCAGTTCTTC. This translates into CASSPLLLPNEQFF. Recombination joined TRBV5-5 with TRBJ2-1; the D gene identity is not certain. CDR1 and CDR2, looked up from the germline V gene (reference sequence), are SGHKS and YYEKEE. Reading from cysteine to phenylalanine, the CDR3 counts 14 amino acids. Only the CDR3 DNA is retained, 42 bases long and in frame from the first base. V was cut back by 4 bases and J by 6 bases, leaving a gap of 14 bases between them.